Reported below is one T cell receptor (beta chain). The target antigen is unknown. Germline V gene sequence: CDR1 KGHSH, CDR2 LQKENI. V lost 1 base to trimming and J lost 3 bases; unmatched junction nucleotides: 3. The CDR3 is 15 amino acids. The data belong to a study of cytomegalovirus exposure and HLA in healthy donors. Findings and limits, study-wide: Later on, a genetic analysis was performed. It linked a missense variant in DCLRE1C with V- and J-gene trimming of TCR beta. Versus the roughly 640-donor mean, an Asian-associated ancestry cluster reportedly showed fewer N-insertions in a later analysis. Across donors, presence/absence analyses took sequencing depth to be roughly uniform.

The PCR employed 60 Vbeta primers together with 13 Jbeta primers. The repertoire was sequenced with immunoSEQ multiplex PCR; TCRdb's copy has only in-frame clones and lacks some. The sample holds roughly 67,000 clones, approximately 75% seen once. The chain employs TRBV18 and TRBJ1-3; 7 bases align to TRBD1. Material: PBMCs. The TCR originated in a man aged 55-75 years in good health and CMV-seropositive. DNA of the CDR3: TGTGCCAGCTCACCACAGGGGGCCGGTGGAAACACCATATATTTT. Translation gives CASSPQGAGGNTIYF.